A selection of T cell receptor beta chains follows, all from one sample in a study of shared clonotypes between healthy human individuals. Only in-frame clones appear in the TCRdb table, and some are missing; sequencing was by immunoSEQ multiplex PCR. The sample includes around 620,000 clones, roughly 96% of them seen just once. The sequencing input was naive CD8+ T cells sorted from blood. All receptors come from a woman aged 25 to 39 in good health. The conserved cysteine and the conserved F or W are not part of the CDR3 here.

TRBJ2-3 | TRBV6-5 | ASSYSEAPKWE
TRBJ2-7 | TRBV28 | ASQTGLAGFEQY
TRBJ2-7 | TRBV14 | ASSQDYEQY
TRBJ2-5 | TRBV28 | ASSTTSGSSYGETQY
TRBJ2-3 | TRBV19 | ASSMAGGVLTDTQY
TRBJ2-7 | TRBV10-3 | AISELVYEQY
TRBJ2-7 | TRBV27 | ASSPGLSYEQY
TRBJ2-7 | TRBV5-6 | ASSVGLGEQY
TRBJ1-1 | TRBV5-4 | ASSLENRNTEAF
TRBJ2-7 | TRBV27 | ASSPVAGSSYEQY
TRBJ2-7 | TRBV2 | ASSEGRVYEQY
TRBJ2-7 | TRBV29-1 | SAASGSGYEQY
TRBJ2-2 | TRBV11-2 | ASSLDLGGELF
TRBJ2-7 | TRBV4-2 | ASSQGAGTESSYEQY
TRBJ2-7 | TRBV28 | ASSYSPGLHYEQY
TRBJ1-2 | TRBV29-1 | SVRQGTGGYT
TRBJ2-7 | TRBV19 | ASSIWRGNSYEQY
TRBJ2-3 | TRBV4-1 | ASSQEGAGWRDTQY
TRBJ1-1 | TRBV6-5 | ASSQDRGTEAF
TRBJ1-5 | TRBV6-5 | ASSLGAPNQPQH
TRBJ1-2 | TRBV2 | ASTSGGSIYGYT
TRBJ1-3 | TRBV7-2 | ASRSGGARGNTIY
TRBJ2-7 | TRBV4-1 | ASSWDRGAYEQY
TRBJ1-5 | TRBV18 | ASSPNTGGHQPQH
TRBJ2-7 | TRBV7-3 | ASSLGLASGEQY
TRBJ2-5 | TRBV29-1 | SVRDLKETQY
TRBJ2-1 | TRBV27 | ASSLLASGSHEQF
TRBJ2-1 | TRBV5-4 | ASSLVGSEQF
TRBJ1-5 | TRBV2 | ASSVKGYSNQPQH
TRBJ2-5 | TRBV6-5 | ASRLSETQY
TRBJ2-7 | TRBV2 | ASTPPGGTVEQY
TRBJ2-1 | TRBV7-2 | ASSPGGNEQF
TRBJ2-1 | TRBV27 | ASTHGTSGNNEQF
TRBJ2-7 | TRBV5-8 | ASSLDGSGYEQY
NA | TRBV5-1 | ASSLPDRYSYEQY
TRBJ2-6 | TRBV7-6 | ASSPGSLSGANVLT
TRBJ2-4 | TRBV4-1 | ASSLRRAGRDIQY
TRBJ2-1 | TRBV27 | ASSLARSSYNEQF
TRBJ2-7 | TRBV27 | ASSASSGEASYEQY
TRBJ1-2 | TRBV28 | ASSPPGEGQGIVGYT
TRBJ2-2 | TRBV9 | ASSASGSNTGELF
TRBJ2-2 | TRBV21-1 | ASSKVEVPTGELF
TRBJ2-7 | TRBV7-6 | ASSLSPYEQY
TRBJ2-7 | TRBV6-1 | ASSGELAGGPYEQY
TRBJ1-1 | TRBV19 | ASSIEGGRTEAF
TRBJ2-2 | TRBV4-2 | ASSQDSRAGELF
TRBJ2-7 | TRBV9 | ASSGGGSSYEQY
TRBJ1-1 | TRBV7-9 | ASSRIEAF
TRBJ2-1 | TRBV11-3 | ASSSSSHTTDEQF
TRBJ2-7 | TRBV28 | ASSLGWGDQYYEQY
TRBJ2-1 | TRBV19 | ASSIGQGPGNEQF
TRBJ2-7 | TRBV6-1 | ATPGGLVYEQY
TRBJ1-5 | TRBV28 | ASSFLVEGFRPHGQPQH
TRBJ1-5 | TRBV28 | ASSLGRTSNQPQH
TRBJ1-1 | TRBV28 | ASSLGYGTEAF
TRBJ1-1 | TRBV27 | ASREWGSEAF
TRBJ2-1 | TRBV5-8 | ASGLRQMINEQF
TRBJ1-5 | TRBV27 | ASSFAGGLNNQPQH
TRBJ2-1 | TRBV27 | ASSGAGSWSGSGYEQF